Detailed here is one T cell receptor (beta chain). Antigen unknown. Using immunoSEQ multiplex PCR, the repertoire was profiled, and TCRdb retains in-frame clones only, with some absent. The sample includes some 60,000 clones, about 90% of them seen just once. The entry originates in a study of OX40 agonist ivuxolimab in advanced cancers. For the study at large: Patients were dosed with the agonistic anti-OX40 (CD134) antibody ivuxolimab. Overall study results and limits: Still undetermined is the antigen specificity of the expanded peripheral T cells. In general, CD8+ T cells held more expanded clones than CD4+ did, on average.

The trim removed 9 bases at V and 4 bases at J, leaving 12 bases unmatched. The CDR3 runs to 15 residues. Germline CDR1 is MDHEN and CDR2 is SYDVKM. This chain uses TRBV28 with TRBJ1-5, with 7 bases that match TRBD1. The sample was CD4+ or CD8+ T cells sorted from blood, taken in a trial of the OX40 agonist ivuxolimab. The TCR comes from an adult with an advanced solid tumor such as melanoma, head and neck, liver or kidney cancer. CDR3 nucleotide sequence: TGTGCCAGTCGCATCGGGGGGACAGTGAATCAGCCCCAGCATTTT. Residues: CASRIGGTVNQPQHF.